This T cell receptor beta chain is from a study of T cell responses to AZD1222 COVID-19 vaccine. Profiled with immunoSEQ multiplex PCR; TCRdb holds only in-frame clones, not every one. Among around 180,000 clones listed, less than 95% were seen once. V shed 6 bases and J shed 5 bases, with 19 bases lying between them. This CDR3 has 16 amino acids. Germline assignment: CDR1 SEHNR and CDR2 FQNEAQ (reference sequence). The gene calls are TRBV7-9 and TRBJ2-2; a weak D match, TRBD2 (6 bases). Source: peripheral blood, taken on day 0 of AZD1222 vaccination. This TCR came from an adult in good health. In DNA form, the CDR3 reads TGTGCCAGCAGGACCTTCACTGGGCGGGGTACCGGGGAGCTGTTTTTT. Its translation is CASRTFTGRGTGELFF.